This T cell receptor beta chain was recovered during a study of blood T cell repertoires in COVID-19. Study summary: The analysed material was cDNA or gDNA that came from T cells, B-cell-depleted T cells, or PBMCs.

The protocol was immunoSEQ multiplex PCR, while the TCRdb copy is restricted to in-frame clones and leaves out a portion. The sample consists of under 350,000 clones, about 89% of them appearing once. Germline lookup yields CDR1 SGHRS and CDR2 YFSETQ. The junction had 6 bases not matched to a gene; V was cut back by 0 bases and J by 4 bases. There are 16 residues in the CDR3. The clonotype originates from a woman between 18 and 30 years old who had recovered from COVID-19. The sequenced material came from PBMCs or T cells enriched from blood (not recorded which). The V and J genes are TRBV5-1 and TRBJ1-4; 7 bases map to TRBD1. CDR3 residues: CASSLAPGQSNEKLFF. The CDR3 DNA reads TGCGCCAGCAGCTTGGCTCCGGGACAGAGTAATGAAAAACTGTTTTTT.